The 27 T cell receptor beta chains below come from one sample, sequenced in a study of OX40 agonist ivuxolimab in advanced cancers. TCRdb keeps only in-frame clones here, not all; method: immunoSEQ multiplex PCR. The repertoire includes roughly 80,000 clones, 90% to 95% of them detected once, and around 0.69% sits in the top ten. Sample: CD4+ or CD8+ T cells sorted from blood, taken in a trial of the OX40 agonist ivuxolimab. These receptors were taken from an adult with an advanced solid tumor such as melanoma, head and neck, liver or kidney cancer.

V and J are TRBV7-9 and TRBJ2-7; D possibly corresponds to TRBD1 (5 bases). This CDR3 is 15 amino acids long. With 0 bases removed from V and 1 base from J, the gap between germline ends came to 10 bases. CDR1 is SEHNR, CDR2 FQNEAQ, per germline (reference sequence). The CDR3 region has the DNA TGTGCCAGCAGCTTAGCGGGGCCCGGGTCCTACGAGCAGTACTTC. Protein sequence: CASSLAGPGSYEQYF. The whole variable domain, remainder taken from reference TRBV7-9 and TRBJ2-7, is DTGVSQNPRHKITKRGQNVTFRCDPISEHNRLYWYRQTLGQGPEFLTYFQNEAQLEKSRLLSDRFSAERPKGSFSTLEIQRTEQGDSAMYLCASSLAGPGSYEQYFGPGTRLTVT.

This chain joins TRBV6-6 and TRBJ1-2, with 7 bases matching TRBD1. Germline values: CDR1 MNHNY, CDR2 SVGAGI (reference sequence). Trimming took 7 bases from V and 5 from J; bases not matched to a gene: 10. CDR3 size: 14 residues. In DNA, the CDR3 is TGTGCCAGCAATGCAGGGGGTCCCTCATATGGCTACACCTTC. Residues: CASNAGGPSYGYTF.

The J gene is TRBJ2-1, the V gene TRBV18; 9 nucleotides line up with TRBD2. The CDR3 loop spans 15 amino acids. V gave up 3 bases and J gave up 5 bases; unmatched junction bases: 5. CDR1 is KGHSH and CDR2 is LQKENI in the germline V gene. CDR3 protein: CASSPFSGGDNEQFF. The CDR3 region has the DNA TGTGCCAGCTCACCCTTTAGCGGGGGCGACAATGAGCAGTTCTTC.

The genes are TRBV5-1 and TRBJ2-1; TRBD2 agrees at 14 bases. The V gene end was trimmed by 4 bases and the J gene end by 5 bases; junction bases not matched to a gene: 5. The germline V gene has CDR1 SGHRS and CDR2 YFSETQ. The CDR3 loop spans 16 amino acids. The CDR3 spells CASSAGTSGGNNEQFF. The DNA for the CDR3 is TGCGCCAGCAGCGCCGGGACTAGCGGGGGAAACAATGAGCAGTTCTTC. The full variable domain, with the rest looked up from reference TRBV5-1 and TRBJ2-1, is KAGVTQTPRYLIKTRGQQVTLSCSPISGHRSVSWYQQTPGQGLQFLFEYFSETQRNKGNFPGRFSGRQFSNSRSEMNVSTLELGDSALYLCASSAGTSGGNNEQFFGPGTRLTVL.

CDR3 sequence: CASRGDSTGENIQYF. In DNA, the CDR3 is TGTGCCAGCAGGGGGGACAGCACTGGGGAAAACATTCAGTACTTC. V and J are TRBV2 and TRBJ2-4; 7 bases align to TRBD1. Germline V gives CDR1 SNHLY, CDR2 FYNNEI. J was trimmed by 5 bases and V by 6 bases; bases with no gene match: 10. CDR3 length equals 15 residues.

The chain carries TRBV30 and TRBJ2-7; perhaps TRBD1 as D (6 bases). V was cut by 3 bases and J by 1 base, with 16 bases left in between. Germline loops: CDR1 GTSNPN, CDR2 SVGIG (reference sequence). This CDR3 has 15 residues. CDR3 DNA: TGTGCCTGGAGAGGCAGGGGCAGGGTGTCCTACGAGCAGTACTTC. Protein: CAWRGRGRVSYEQYF.

The chain has TRBV5-4 and TRBJ1-6; tentatively, D is TRBD1 (6 bases). Looked up from germline, CDR1 is SGHNT and CDR2 is YYREEE (reference sequence). V lost 2 bases and J 7 bases, leaving 10 bases between the germline ends. The CDR3 is made up of 14 amino acids. This CDR3 is CASSFITGNSPLHF. In DNA form, the CDR3 reads TGTGCCAGCAGCTTTATCACAGGGAATTCACCCCTCCACTTT.

The V call is TRBV6-1, the J call TRBJ1-2, with 9 bases lining up with TRBD1. CDR1 is MNHNS, CDR2 SASEGT, per germline. The CDR3 is made up of 15 amino acids. V lost 4 bases to trimming and J lost 6 bases; unmatched junction nucleotides: 9. The CDR3 sequence: CASSGPGTGLDGYTF. In DNA form, the CDR3 reads TGTGCCAGCAGTGGACCCGGGACAGGGCTCGATGGCTACACCTTC.

This chain uses TRBV15 with TRBJ2-5, with a possible D match to TRBD1 (6 bases). Germline V gives CDR1 LNHNV, CDR2 YYDKDF (reference sequence). Trimming shortened V by 3 bases and J by 2 bases, and 22 bases separated the two germline ends. CDR3 length: 18 residues. In DNA, the CDR3 is TGTGCCACCAGCAGCCCTTTTGGGGGCCTACCCCCACAAGAGACCCAGTACTTC. Amino acid sequence: CATSSPFGGLPPQETQYF.

The chain combines TRBV5-1 with TRBJ1-5, with D maybe TRBD1 (5 bases). This CDR3 has 14 amino acids. V shed 2 bases and J shed 5 bases, with 11 bases lying between them. The germline V gene has CDR1 SGHRS and CDR2 YFSETQ. CDR3 nucleotide sequence: TGCGCCAGCAGCTTATCCGGGGCACATCAGCCCCAGCATTTT. It codes for CASSLSGAHQPQHF.

The chain joins TRBV6-5 to TRBJ1-2; the D is unclear. Trimming pared 0 bases from V and 8 bases from J, leaving 10 bases between. Per germline, CDR1 MNHEY and CDR2 SVGAGI. The CDR3 consists of 13 residues. The CDR3 protein is CASSYSTGWGYTF. The DNA of the CDR3 is TGTGCCAGCAGTTACTCGACTGGATGGGGCTACACCTTC.

On this clone: Other DNA variants within this sample encode the same CDR3. V and J are TRBV5-8 and TRBJ2-3; TRBD1 matches 9 bases. V trimming: 3 bases; J trimming: 1 base; junction bases outside the gene matches: 0. Germline V CDR1 and CDR2: SGHTS, YDEGEE. The CDR3 is made up of 14 amino acids. As DNA, the CDR3 is TGTGCCAGCAGCTGGGACAGGGGCACAGATACGCAGTATTTT. This encodes CASSWDRGTDTQYF. The full variable domain, with the rest looked up from reference TRBV5-8 and TRBJ2-3, is EAGVTQSPTHLIKTRGQQATLRCSPISGHTSVYWYQQALGLGLQFLLWYDEGEERNRGNFPPRFSGRQFPNYSSELNVNALELEDSALYLCASSWDRGTDTQYFGPGTRLTVL.

This chain uses TRBV7-2 with TRBJ2-7; 10 bases agree with TRBD2. Germline CDR1 reads SGHTA; CDR2 reads FQGNSA. CDR3 length: 17 residues. J lost 3 bases, V lost 5 bases, and 13 bases had no gene match. The CDR3 region is CASSRTSGTFLGYEQYF. The CDR3 bases are TGTGCCAGCAGCCGGACTAGCGGAACATTCCTAGGCTACGAGCAGTACTTC.

In nucleotides, the CDR3 is TGTGCCAGCAGTTTGTTAGGACTATCCTACAATGAGCAGTTCTTC. Encoded protein: CASSLLGLSYNEQFF. This chain connects TRBV27 to TRBJ2-1, with D possibly matching TRBD2 (6 bases). This CDR3 is 15 amino acids long. V lost 3 bases and J lost 1, with 10 bases in between. Germline assignment: CDR1 MNHEY and CDR2 SMNVEV (reference sequence).

The genes are TRBV27 and TRBJ2-3; D is ambiguous. CDR1 and CDR2 (germline): MNHEY, SMNVEV (reference sequence). The CDR3 sequence is 14 residues long. V lost 2 bases to trimming and J lost 3 bases, with 9 bases between them. The CDR3 nucleotides read TGTGCCAGCAGTTTAACACGTTTGACAGATACGCAGTATTTT. Protein: CASSLTRLTDTQYF.

The chain recombines TRBV7-2 with TRBJ2-2; 12 bases line up with TRBD2. The J segment lost 7 bases and the V segment lost 5 bases, leaving 8 bases of the junction unmatched. The CDR3 is 16 amino acids. Looked up from germline, CDR1 is SGHTA and CDR2 is FQGNSA. The CDR3 region has the DNA TGTGCCAGCAGCCCGCGATTACTAGCGGGGGGCGGGGAGCTGTTTTTT. Translation: CASSPRLLAGGGELFF.

The chain carries TRBV11-3 and TRBJ2-7; D may be TRBD1 (6 bases). The CDR3 is 15 residues long. Germline lookup yields CDR1 SGHNT and CDR2 YENEEA. V lost 5 bases and J lost 6, with 20 bases in between. The CDR3 loop reads CASSQLGTRGREQYF. CDR3 DNA sequence: TGTGCCAGCAGCCAGCTCGGGACAAGGGGCCGCGAGCAGTACTTC.

V is TRBV19 and J is TRBJ1-5; 11 bases are shared with TRBD1. The CDR3 is made up of 18 amino acids. Unmatched junction bases numbered 11, after V lost 0 bases and J lost 7 bases. Per germline, CDR1 LNHDA and CDR2 SQIVND (reference sequence). CDR3: CASSIDPGGTGGGQPQHF. Here the CDR3 DNA reads TGTGCCAGTAGTATAGATCCCGGCGGGACAGGGGGTGGGCAGCCCCAGCATTTT. Full variable domain (rest looked up from reference TRBV19 and TRBJ1-5): DGGITQSPKYLFRKEGQNVTLSCEQNLNHDAMYWYRQDPGQGLRLIYYSQIVNDFQKGDIAEGYSVSREKKESFPLTVTSAQKNPTAFYLCASSIDPGGTGGGQPQHFGDGTRLSIL.

This sequence joins TRBV6-7 and TRBJ1-2, with D unclear. TRBV6-7 counts as an open reading frame of uncertain function. With 5 bases removed from V and 4 bases from J, the gap between germline ends came to 20 bases. The CDR3 contains 16 residues. CDR3 sequence (DNA): TGTGCCAGCAGTCCCGAGCTGCGTATTTGGACCTATGGCTACACCTTC. This encodes CASSPELRIWTYGYTF.

This chain links TRBV5-1 with TRBJ2-7, with D uncertain. The CDR3 has 13 amino acids. Germline CDR1 is SGHRS and CDR2 is YFSETQ. The V gene lost 4 bases and the J gene lost 2 bases, with 10 bases spanning the gap. The CDR3 DNA reads as TGCGCCAGCAGCCCGGAAGGAACCTACGAGCAGTACTTC. Amino acids: CASSPEGTYEQYF. The complete variable domain, with remaining parts taken from reference TRBV5-1 and TRBJ2-7, reads KAGVTQTPRYLIKTRGQQVTLSCSPISGHRSVSWYQQTPGQGLQFLFEYFSETQRNKGNFPGRFSGRQFSNSRSEMNVSTLELGDSALYLCASSPEGTYEQYFGPGTRLTVT.

This clone was seen once. The V gene is TRBV7-2, the J gene TRBJ2-3; possibly TRBD2 for D (5 bases). The CDR3 is 13 amino acids. Trimming stripped 5 bases from V and 6 bases from J, with 12 bases between. Germline V gene sequence: CDR1 SGHTA, CDR2 FQGNSA. The CDR3 here is CASSPLGSDTQYF. In DNA form, the CDR3 reads TGTGCCAGCAGCCCACTAGGGTCGGATACGCAGTATTTT. The variable domain in full, with the rest retrieved from reference TRBV7-2 and TRBJ2-3, is GAGVSQSPSNKVTEKGKDVELRCDPISGHTALYWYRQSLGQGLEFLIYFQGNSAPDKSGLPSDRFSAERTGGSVSTLTIQRTQQEDSAVYLCASSPLGSDTQYFGPGTRLTVL.

V and J are TRBV11-3 and TRBJ1-1, with D perhaps matching TRBD1 (5 bases). The CDR3 runs to 13 residues. V shed 5 bases and J shed 6 bases, with 13 bases lying between them. In germline, CDR1 is SGHNT, CDR2 YENEEA. The CDR3, as DNA: TGTGCCAGCAGCCCGAGTGGGGACCCTGAAGCTTTCTTT. The encoded protein is CASSPSGDPEAFF.

The chain links TRBV4-3 to TRBJ2-1, with D perhaps TRBD2 (7 bases). V was trimmed by 3 bases and J by 2 bases, leaving 14 bases between them. This CDR3 has 16 amino acids. CDR1 is LGHNA and CDR2 is YSLEER in the germline V gene. CDR3 coding DNA: TGCGCCAGCAGCCAGATGGGGGGGCAGGCCTACAATGAGCAGTTCTTC. The encoded protein is CASSQMGGQAYNEQFF.

The rearrangement joins TRBV4-2 to TRBJ2-3; the D gene is possibly TRBD1 (6 bases). The length of the CDR3 is 16 residues. V was trimmed by 0 bases and J by 2 bases, leaving 12 bases between them. The germline V gene has CDR1 LGHNA and CDR2 YNFKEQ. The CDR3 spells CASSQEGTTSTDTQYF. CDR3 sequence (DNA): TGTGCCAGCAGCCAAGAAGGGACAACGTCCACAGATACGCAGTATTTT.

This chain links TRBV19 with TRBJ2-3, with 14 nucleotides matching TRBD2. J was trimmed by 1 base and V by 5 bases; bases with no gene match: 8. The CDR3 extends over 18 amino acids. Germline CDR1 LNHDA, CDR2 SQIVND (reference sequence). The CDR3 sequence is CASSSRLAGGPRTDTQYF. CDR3 nucleotide sequence: TGTGCCAGTAGTTCGCGACTAGCGGGAGGGCCGCGCACAGATACGCAGTATTTT.

The chain uses TRBV11-2 and TRBJ2-3; 7 bases are a match to TRBD2. Per the germline V gene, CDR1 is SGHAT and CDR2 is FQNNGV. There are 18 residues in the CDR3. V shed 5 bases and J 4 bases; nucleotides not matched to a gene: 18. CDR3 in DNA: TGTGCCAGCAGCAAAGGAGGTCGGGCGGGAGAGTTACCAGATACGCAGTATTTT. It encodes CASSKGGRAGELPDTQYF.

The rearrangement joins TRBV6-5 to TRBJ1-5; D unresolved. The CDR3 has 15 residues. Trimming stripped 4 bases from V and 2 bases from J, with 12 bases between. Germline CDR1 is MNHEY and CDR2 is SVGAGI. This CDR3 reads CASSFDRAGNQPQHF. Written as DNA, the CDR3 is TGTGCCAGCAGTTTTGACCGCGCCGGCAATCAGCCCCAGCATTTT.